This T cell receptor beta chain emerged from a study of blood T cell repertoires in COVID-19 (dated by TCRdb to the early 2020s). Concerning the study at large: Samples from collaborators originated in the United States, Italy and Spain and spanned both the acute and convalescent phases of COVID-19. The repertoires were made available in a free public database intended to serve as a resource for research on the immune response to SARS-CoV-2. The dataset comprised deeply sampled blood TCRbeta repertoires from subjects exposed to, actively infected with, or recovered from COVID-19. Where available, HLA class I and class II types were taken from metadata supplied by the sample provider and were not determined by assay-based typing. The prospective study material was composed of cDNA or gDNA derived from T cells, B-cell-depleted T cells, or PBMCs. A de-identified subject ID, COVID-19 status, age in years and sex were almost always included in the sample metadata. The samples were drawn from the first 160 participants of the ongoing ImmuneRACE study and from 1,254 subjects provided by 6 global collaborators. The paper's findings and limits, for the study overall: How much clinical and demographic metadata was included differed by source and by participant, and the metadata was provided uncurated.

V is clipped by 0 bases and J by 0 bases, and the sequence between their germline boundaries is 13 bases long. CDR1 and CDR2 (SGDLS, YYNGEE) derive from the germline V gene. The CDR3 goes from the cysteine to the phenylalanine over 18 residues. Only the CDR3 part of the read is kept: 54 bases, read in frame from the first base. As to this clone: Its recognized antigen is unknown. No base quality values were provided; no much bigger clone lies one nucleotide off.

TCRbeta CDR3 regions were amplified from genomic DNA by means of the immunoSEQ Assay, a bias-controlled multiplex PCR. The authors' pipeline ran thus. Nucleated cell counts per sample were estimated from amplification of reference gene primers within the assay. To quantify the absolute abundance of each unique TCRbeta CDR3 rearrangement, sequence reads were collapsed and filtered. For each sample, productive Simpson clonality was calculated by taking the square root of Simpson's diversity index across productive rearrangements. Not all clones reach the TCRdb copy of this immuneACCESS table, which keeps in-frame sequences only. Checked studies attribute under half of the gap to unresolved V genes and leave the rest unexplained. That table supplies the V and J calls and clone size; D and trimming were determined from the DNA. Present in this sample are about 150,000 clones, roughly 89% of which were seen just once. The ten largest account for approximately 0.95% of the sample.

The collaborating institutions used their own protocols to collect whole blood in K2EDTA tubes. For TCRbeta analysis, collaborators shipped samples as frozen whole blood, isolated PBMCs, or DNA extracted from either of those sample types. The sample was peripheral blood. This receptor was taken from a woman aged 45-59 years with acute or convalescent COVID-19. The rearranged segments are TRBV9 and TRBJ1-6, with the D gene not confidently named. The CDR3 here reads CASSVEATPSSYNSPLHF. The bases are TGTGCCAGCAGCGTAGAAGCGACCCCGAGCTCCTATAATTCACCCCTCCACTTT.